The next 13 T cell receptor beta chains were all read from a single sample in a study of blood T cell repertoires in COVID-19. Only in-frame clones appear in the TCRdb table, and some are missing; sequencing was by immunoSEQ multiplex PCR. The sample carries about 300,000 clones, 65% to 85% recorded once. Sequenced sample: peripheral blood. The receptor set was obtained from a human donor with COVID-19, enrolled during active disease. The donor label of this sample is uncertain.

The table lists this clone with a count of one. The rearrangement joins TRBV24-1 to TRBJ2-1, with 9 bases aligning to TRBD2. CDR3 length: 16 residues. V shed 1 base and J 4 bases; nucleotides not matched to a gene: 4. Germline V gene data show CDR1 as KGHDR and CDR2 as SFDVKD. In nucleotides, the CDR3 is TGTGCCACCAGTGATTTCCCCAGCGGGAGGTACAATGAGCAGTTCTTC. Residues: CATSDFPSGRYNEQFF.

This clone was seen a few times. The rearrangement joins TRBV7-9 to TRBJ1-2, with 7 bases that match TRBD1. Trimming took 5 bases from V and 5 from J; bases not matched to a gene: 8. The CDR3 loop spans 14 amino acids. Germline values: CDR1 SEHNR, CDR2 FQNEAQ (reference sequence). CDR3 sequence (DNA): TGTGCCAGCAGCCAACATACAGGGGAATATGGCTACACCTTC. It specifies CASSQHTGEYGYTF.

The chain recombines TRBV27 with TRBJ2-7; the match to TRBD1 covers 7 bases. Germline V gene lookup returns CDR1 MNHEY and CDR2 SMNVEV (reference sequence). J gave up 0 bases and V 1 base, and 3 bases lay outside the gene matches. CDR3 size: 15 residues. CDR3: CASSLFRDSSYEQYF. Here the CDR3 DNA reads TGTGCCAGCAGTTTATTCCGGGACAGCTCCTACGAGCAGTACTTC.

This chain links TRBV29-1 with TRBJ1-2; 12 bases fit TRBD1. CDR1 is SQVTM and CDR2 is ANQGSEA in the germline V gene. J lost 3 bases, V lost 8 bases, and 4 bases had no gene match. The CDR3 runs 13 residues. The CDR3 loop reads CSTGQGADYGYTF. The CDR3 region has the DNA TGCAGCACGGGACAGGGGGCGGACTATGGCTACACCTTC.

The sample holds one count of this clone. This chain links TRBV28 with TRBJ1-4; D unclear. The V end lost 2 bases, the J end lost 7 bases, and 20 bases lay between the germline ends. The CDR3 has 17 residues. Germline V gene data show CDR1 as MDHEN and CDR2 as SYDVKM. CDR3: CASSLPAQRLGGEKLFF. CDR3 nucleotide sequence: TGTGCCAGCAGTTTACCCGCACAGAGATTGGGAGGTGAAAAACTGTTTTTT.

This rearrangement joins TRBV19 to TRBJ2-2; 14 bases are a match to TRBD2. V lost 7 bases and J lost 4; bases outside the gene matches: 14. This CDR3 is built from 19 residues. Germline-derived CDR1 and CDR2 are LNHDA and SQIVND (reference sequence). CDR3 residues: CASMGLAGDKQALTGELFF. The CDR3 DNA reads TGTGCCAGTATGGGACTAGCGGGAGACAAACAAGCTCTCACCGGGGAGCTGTTTTTT.

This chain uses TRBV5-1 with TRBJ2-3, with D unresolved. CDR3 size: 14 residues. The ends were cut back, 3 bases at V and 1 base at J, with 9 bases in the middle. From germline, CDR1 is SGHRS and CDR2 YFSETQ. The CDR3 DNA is TGCGCCAGCAGCTCCAGTCGGGGCACAGATACGCAGTATTTT. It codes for CASSSSRGTDTQYF.

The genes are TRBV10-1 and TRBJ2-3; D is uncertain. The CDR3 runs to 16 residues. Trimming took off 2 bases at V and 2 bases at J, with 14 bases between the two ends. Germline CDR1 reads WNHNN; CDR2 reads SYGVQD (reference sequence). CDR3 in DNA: TGCGCCAGCAGTGAGGATATTTCAGGCCCCACAGATACGCAGTATTTT. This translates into CASSEDISGPTDTQYF.

The DNA for the CDR3 is TGTGCCAGCAGCTTAGCTATTAGCGGGATTGTAGATACGCAGTATTTT. This sequence encodes CASSLAISGIVDTQYF. The chain links TRBV7-9 to TRBJ2-3; 8 nucleotides agree with TRBD2. Germline assignment: CDR1 SEHNR and CDR2 FQNEAQ (reference sequence). The CDR3 covers 16 residues. Trimming removed 0 bases from V and 5 bases from J; junction bases left unmatched: 7.

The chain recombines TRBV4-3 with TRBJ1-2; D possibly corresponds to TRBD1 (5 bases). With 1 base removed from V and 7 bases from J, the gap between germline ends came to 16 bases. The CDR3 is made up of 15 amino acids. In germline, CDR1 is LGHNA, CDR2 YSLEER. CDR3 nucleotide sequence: TGCGCCAGCAGCCAAGTTGTAATAAGGGGATCTGGCTACACCTTC. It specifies CASSQVVIRGSGYTF.

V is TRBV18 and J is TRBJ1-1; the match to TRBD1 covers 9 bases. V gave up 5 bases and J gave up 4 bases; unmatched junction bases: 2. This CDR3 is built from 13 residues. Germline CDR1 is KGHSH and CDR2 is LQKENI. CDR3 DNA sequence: TGTGCCAGCTCAAGGGACAGGGTCACTGAAGCTTTCTTT. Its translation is CASSRDRVTEAFF.

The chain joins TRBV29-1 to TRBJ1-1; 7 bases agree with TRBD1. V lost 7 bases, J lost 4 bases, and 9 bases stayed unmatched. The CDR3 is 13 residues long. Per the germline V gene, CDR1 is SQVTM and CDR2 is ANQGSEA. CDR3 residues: CSAAGDRSTEAFF. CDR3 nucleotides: TGCAGCGCCGCCGGGGACAGAAGCACTGAAGCTTTCTTT.

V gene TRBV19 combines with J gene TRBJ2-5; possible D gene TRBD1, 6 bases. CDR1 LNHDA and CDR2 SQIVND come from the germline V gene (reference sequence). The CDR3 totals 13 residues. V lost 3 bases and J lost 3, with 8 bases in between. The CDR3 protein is CASSMNREETQYF. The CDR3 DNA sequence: TGTGCCAGTAGTATGAACAGGGAAGAGACCCAGTACTTC.